One sample yielded the 23 T cell receptor beta chains listed below, sequenced in a study of CD8 T cells in Susac syndrome. Reverse transcription of roughly 0.5 to 1 ug RNA was carried out with random hexamers. One entry per CDR3 protein, called by TCRdb with MiXCR from the immunoSEQ multiplex PCR reads. Of 300,000 to 350,000 distinct CDR3 sequences in the sample, around 90% are singletons; the top ten hold less than 0.08%. The source material was CD4+ T cells from PBMCs. These receptors were obtained from a human donor with multiple sclerosis.

CDR3 in DNA: TGCAGTGCTCCGAAGGATTCGGGGGAGCAGTACTTC. It specifies CSAPKDSGEQYF. V gene TRBV20-1 combines with J gene TRBJ2-7; possibly TRBD2 for D (5 bases). The germline V gene encodes CDR1 DFQATT and CDR2 SNEGSKA (reference sequence). The CDR3 loop spans 12 amino acids. V was clipped by 5 bases and J by 7 bases, with 15 bases between them.

The chain joins TRBV19 to TRBJ2-3; TRBD2 matches at 8 bases. Trimming cost V 4 bases and J 6 bases; bases outside gene matches: 6. This CDR3 has 14 residues. The germline CDR1 and CDR2 sequences are LNHDA and SQIVND (reference sequence). For the CDR3, the DNA is TGTGCCAGTAGTAAGCGGGAGCGGTCCGATACGCAGTATTTT. Its translation: CASSKRERSDTQYF.

The chain links TRBV20-1 to TRBJ2-7, with TRBD1 as a possible D gene (5 bases). The V gene's germline CDR1 is DFQATT and CDR2 SNEGSKA (reference sequence). Deletions cut 4 bases from V and 0 bases from J, with 13 bases between. CDR3 length: 14 residues. The CDR3 here is CSATTGPSSYEQYF. CDR3 sequence (DNA): TGCAGTGCTACCACAGGCCCTAGCTCCTACGAGCAGTACTTC.

The CDR3 region has the DNA TGTGCCAGCAGCCAAGGATCTTTCGACATGCCCTACGAGCAGTACTTC. Translation: CASSQGSFDMPYEQYF. The V gene is TRBV3-1, the J gene TRBJ2-7; D not resolved. CDR1 is LGHDT and CDR2 is YNNKEL in the germline V gene (reference sequence). Trimming took 1 base from V and 2 from J, leaving 15 bases between them. The CDR3 runs 16 residues.

The chain joins TRBV7-2 to TRBJ2-2; perhaps TRBD2 as D (6 bases). This CDR3 spans 16 amino acids. CDR1 SGHTA and CDR2 FQGNSA come from the germline V gene. Trimming took 0 bases from V and 5 from J, leaving 13 bases between them. The CDR3 is CASSLADSRGTGELFF. The CDR3 coding sequence is TGTGCCAGCAGCTTAGCCGACAGCCGGGGGACCGGGGAGCTGTTTTTT.

This chain links TRBV7-2 with TRBJ2-3, with no clear D. The germline V gene encodes CDR1 SGHTA and CDR2 FQGNSA. The length of the CDR3 is 11 residues. V lost 5 bases to trimming and J lost 6 bases, with 6 bases between them. CDR3 nucleotide sequence: TGTGCCAGCAGCCCCCTTGATACGCAGTATTTT. Protein: CASSPLDTQYF.

The rearrangement links TRBV5-1 to TRBJ2-1; D might be TRBD1 (6 bases). Looked up from germline, CDR1 is SGHRS and CDR2 is YFSETQ. The CDR3 covers 15 residues. The ends were cut back, 4 bases at V and 6 bases at J, with 17 bases in the middle. The CDR3 coding sequence is TGCGCCAGCAGCCGAGGCAGGGGTTATAGCAATGAGCAGTTCTTC. This codes for CASSRGRGYSNEQFF.

The rearrangement joins TRBV5-6 to TRBJ2-1; 7 bases agree with TRBD2. The trim removed 0 bases at V and 7 bases at J, leaving 10 bases unmatched. The CDR3 extends over 16 amino acids. CDR1 and CDR2 from the germline V gene are SGHDT and YYEEEE. The DNA for the CDR3 is TGTGCCAGCAGCTTGGTAGGCGGGAGAGGTAGGAATGAGCAGTTCTTC. It is translated as CASSLVGGRGRNEQFF.

This chain joins TRBV15 and TRBJ2-7; D unresolved. CDR3 length equals 14 residues. Germline assignment: CDR1 LNHNV and CDR2 YYDKDF (reference sequence). Trimming removed 0 bases at V and 6 bases at J, with 12 bases between. The CDR3 is CATSRDLNSLEQYF. In DNA form, the CDR3 reads TGTGCCACCAGCAGAGATCTCAACTCCCTCGAGCAGTACTTC.

This clonotype was counted a single time. The chain carries TRBV2 and TRBJ1-2, with D maybe TRBD1 (5 bases). The ends were cut back, 2 bases at V and 6 bases at J, with 22 bases in the middle. The CDR3 is made up of 17 amino acids. The germline gives CDR1 SNHLY, CDR2 FYNNEI. The DNA of the CDR3 is TGTGCCAGCAGTGAATCCCCCGGGGTCGGGGGGTTGAATGGCTACACCTTC. Translating gives CASSESPGVGGLNGYTF.

This chain uses TRBV2 with TRBJ2-7, with TRBD1 matching 8 bases. The CDR3 extends over 12 amino acids. Germline-derived CDR1 and CDR2 are SNHLY and FYNNEI. Trimming removed 8 bases from V and 2 bases from J; junction bases left unmatched: 2. CDR3 DNA sequence: TGTGCCAGCGGCAGGGGGCCCTACGAGCAGTACTTC. This codes for CASGRGPYEQYF. Variable domain in full (rest from reference TRBV2 and TRBJ2-7): EPEVTQTPSHQVTQMGQEVILRCVPISNHLYFYWYRQILGQKVEFLVSFYNNEISEKSEIFDDQFSVERPDGSNFTLKIRSTKLEDSAMYFCASGRGPYEQYFGPGTRLTVT.

The chain links TRBV18 to TRBJ2-2; 10 positions match TRBD2. CDR1 is KGHSH and CDR2 is LQKENI in the germline V gene. After removal of 4 bases from V and 11 bases from J, the junction contained 10 bases not matched to a gene. This CDR3 has 15 residues. CDR3 nucleotide sequence: TGTGCCAGCTCACTCAGCGCTAGCGGGAGAACTGAGCTGTTTTTT. Translation gives CASSLSASGRTELFF.

The chain combines TRBV9 with TRBJ2-3, with D possibly being TRBD1 or TRBD2 (5 bases each). Trimming removed 0 bases at V and 4 bases at J, with 12 bases between. Germline assignment: CDR1 SGDLS and CDR2 YYNGEE. This CDR3 is 15 amino acids long. As DNA, the CDR3 is TGTGCCAGCAGCGTAGCGGGGCCGGTGGCAGATACGCAGTATTTT. This translates into CASSVAGPVADTQYF.

The chain has TRBV12-3 or TRBV12-4 and TRBJ2-1; 8 nucleotides agree with TRBD2. The CDR3 is 15 residues long. The V gene end was trimmed by 6 bases and the J gene end by 4 bases; junction bases not matched to a gene: 8. In DNA, the CDR3 is TGTGCCAGCAGCCCAAGCGGGAGTCCTTACAATGAGCAGTTCTTC. Its translation: CASSPSGSPYNEQFF.

The chain recombines TRBV19 with TRBJ2-3, with D perhaps matching TRBD1 (6 bases). The CDR3 extends over 15 amino acids. Trimming cost V 6 bases and J 0 bases, with 13 bases left between them. The germline V gene has CDR1 LNHDA and CDR2 SQIVND (reference sequence). CDR3 nucleotides: TGTGCCAGTAGCAGGGGCCCGATCAGCACAGATACGCAGTATTTT. It codes for CASSRGPISTDTQYF.

V and J are TRBV5-1 and TRBJ2-3; D unresolved. CDR1 is SGHRS and CDR2 is YFSETQ in the germline V gene. V was trimmed by 0 bases and J by 6 bases, leaving 14 bases between them. This CDR3 contains 15 residues. CDR3 loop: CASSLVTIAADTQYF. In DNA form, the CDR3 reads TGCGCCAGCAGCTTGGTAACCATCGCGGCTGATACGCAGTATTTT.

The genes are TRBV19 and TRBJ1-5; D gene uncertain. Per germline, CDR1 LNHDA and CDR2 SQIVND (reference sequence). The CDR3 length is 16 residues. V was cut by 4 bases and J by 6 bases, with 19 bases left in between. The CDR3 reads CASSTVFRRGGQPQHF. CDR3 sequence (DNA): TGTGCCAGTAGTACGGTCTTTCGCCGGGGAGGTCAGCCCCAGCATTTT.

Of note for this clonotype: No conserved phenylalanine or tryptophan ends this CDR3, so it is likely a read error. The gene calls are TRBV7-3 and TRBJ2-3, with 8 bases fitting TRBD2. V gave up 3 bases and J gave up 2 bases; unmatched junction bases: 4. CDR3 length: 15 amino acids. CDR1 and CDR2 from the germline V gene are SGHTA and FQGTGA. The CDR3 bases are TGTGCCAGCAGCTTGGCCGGGGGGGCCACAGATACGCAGTATGTT. Its translation: CASSLAGGATDTQYV.

The chain employs TRBV3-1 and TRBJ2-2, with D unresolved. Trimming took off 1 base at V and 5 bases at J, with 5 bases between the two ends. Germline CDR1 LGHDT, CDR2 YNNKEL (reference sequence). This CDR3 is built from 13 residues. CDR3 coding DNA: TGTGCCAGCAGCCAAGCGGCGACCGGGGAGCTGTTTTTT. It encodes CASSQAATGELFF.

The gene calls are TRBV11-3 and TRBJ2-7, with D unresolved. Germline CDR1 SGHNT, CDR2 YENEEA. V lost 4 bases and J lost 3, with 10 bases in between. This CDR3 is 13 amino acids long. The CDR3 is CASSSPVIYEQYF. CDR3 coding DNA: TGTGCCAGCAGCTCCCCAGTTATCTACGAGCAGTACTTC.

The rearrangement uses TRBV20-1 and TRBJ2-7, with TRBD1 matching over 7 bases. The CDR3 is 12 residues long. Germline CDR1 reads DFQATT; CDR2 reads SNEGSKA (reference sequence). Losses at the gene ends were 7 bases for V and 1 base for J; bases not matched to a gene: 4. CDR3 region: CSGQGVSYEQYF. The DNA for the CDR3 is TGCAGTGGGCAGGGGGTGTCCTACGAGCAGTACTTC.

CDR3 loop: CSVLTGEETQYF. For the CDR3, the DNA is TGCAGCGTCCTCACAGGGGAAGAGACCCAGTACTTC. This chain connects TRBV29-1 to TRBJ2-5, with 7 bases aligning to TRBD1. The CDR3 contains 12 residues. V gave up 6 bases and J gave up 3 bases; unmatched junction bases: 4. The germline V gene encodes CDR1 SQVTM and CDR2 ANQGSEA.

The rearrangement links TRBV25-1 to TRBJ2-5; D tentatively reads TRBD1 or TRBD2 (5 bases each). The CDR3 runs 13 residues. Germline V gene lookup returns CDR1 MGHDK and CDR2 SYGVNS. V dropped 2 bases and J dropped 3 bases, with 7 bases sitting between them. CDR3 coding DNA: TGTGCCAGCAGTGAAATGGGGGAAGAGACCCAGTACTTC. Amino acid sequence: CASSEMGEETQYF.